These 26 T cell receptor beta chains were sequenced from one sample in a study of sequential checkpoint blockade in melanoma. Method: immunoSEQ multiplex PCR; TCRdb's copy keeps in-frame clones and lacks some. The data contain about 13,000 clones, less than 35% of them singletons. Regarding treatment: randomized to nivolumab then ipilimumab (arm A) or the reverse (arm B). Sequences were derived from tumor tissue (inferred from file names), sampled from a patient given nivolumab and ipilimumab in sequence. The source of these receptors is a human donor with melanoma.

This chain uses TRBV28 with TRBJ1-2; D uncertain. This CDR3 contains 13 residues. The germline gives CDR1 MDHEN, CDR2 SYDVKM. V lost 2 bases to trimming and J lost 4 bases, with 8 bases between them. The CDR3 here is CASSLGRSYGYTF. As DNA, the CDR3 is TGTGCCAGCAGTTTAGGGCGGAGCTATGGCTACACCTTC.

In its sample, this clone was seen a few times. V usage is TRBV11-3 and J usage is TRBJ2-3; TRBD2 matches 9 bases. Germline V gives CDR1 SGHNT, CDR2 YENEEA. The J segment lost 2 bases and the V segment lost 0 bases, leaving 3 bases of the junction unmatched. This CDR3 spans 16 amino acids. The CDR3 coding sequence is TGTGCCAGCAGCTTAGACTCTAGCGGGGTCACAGATACGCAGTATTTT. This encodes CASSLDSSGVTDTQYF.

This clone has a handful of counts. The rearrangement links TRBV28 to TRBJ2-7; 9 nucleotides match TRBD1. CDR3 length: 14 amino acids. The junction had 8 bases not matched to a gene; V was cut back by 6 bases and J by 5 bases. The V gene's germline CDR1 is MDHEN and CDR2 SYDVKM. Here the CDR3 reads CASSGPGQGHEQYF. For the CDR3, the DNA is TGTGCCAGCAGCGGTCCGGGACAGGGTCACGAGCAGTACTTC. Full variable domain (outside the CDR3, taken from reference TRBV28 and TRBJ2-7): DVKVTQSSRYLVKRTGEKVFLECVQDMDHENMFWYRQDPGLGLRLIYFSYDVKMKEKGDIPEGYSVSREKKERFSLILESASTNQTSMYLCASSGPGQGHEQYFGPGTRLTVT.

The J gene is TRBJ1-1, the V gene TRBV11-3, with 9 bases that match TRBD1. Germline V gene data show CDR1 as SGHNT and CDR2 as YENEEA. V dropped 3 bases and J dropped 4; count of bases not matched to a gene: 9. The CDR3 runs 16 residues. CDR3 residues: CASSLGRDRESTEAFF. The CDR3 DNA reads TGTGCCAGCAGCTTGGGACGGGACAGGGAGAGCACTGAAGCTTTCTTT.

The chain uses TRBV11-3 and TRBJ2-4; D not resolved. CDR3 length: 14 amino acids. CDR1 is SGHNT, CDR2 YENEEA, per germline. V lost 3 bases to trimming and J lost 3 bases, with 9 bases between them. The CDR3 spells CASSLPKIKNIQYF. The DNA of the CDR3 is TGTGCCAGCAGCTTGCCTAAGATCAAAAACATTCAGTACTTC.

The CDR3 here is CASSLDLTSGNEQFF. The DNA for the CDR3 is TGTGCCAGCAGCTTAGATCTCACTAGCGGCAATGAGCAGTTCTTC. The rearrangement joins TRBV11-3 to TRBJ2-1, with TRBD2 matching 8 bases. This CDR3 comprises 15 residues. The junction had 4 bases not matched to a gene; V was cut back by 0 bases and J by 6 bases. Germline lookup yields CDR1 SGHNT and CDR2 YENEEA.

V gene TRBV28 combines with J gene TRBJ2-6; D tentatively fits TRBD1 or TRBD2 (5 bases each). V was shortened by 5 bases and J by 4 bases, with 18 bases between the two germline ends. The germline V gene has CDR1 MDHEN and CDR2 SYDVKM. This CDR3 contains 17 residues. This chain's CDR3 is CASSPPLGRKGANVLTF. For the CDR3, the DNA is TGTGCCAGCAGTCCTCCTTTGGGACGTAAGGGGGCCAACGTCCTGACTTTC.

The chain couples TRBV5-1 to TRBJ1-1; the D gene is possibly TRBD1 (5 bases). CDR3 length equals 14 residues. V shed 4 bases and J shed 0 bases, with 10 bases lying between them. CDR1 is SGHRS and CDR2 is YFSETQ in the germline V gene. CDR3 sequence (DNA): TGCGCCAGCAGCCCGGGGCCCGTGAACACTGAAGCTTTCTTT. It codes for CASSPGPVNTEAFF.

J is TRBJ1-5 and V is TRBV19; D is perhaps TRBD1 (6 bases). V was clipped by 10 bases and J by 2 bases, with 21 bases between them. Germline V CDR1 and CDR2: LNHDA, SQIVND (reference sequence). The CDR3 covers 16 residues. Here the CDR3 reads CANPEPGGVGNQPQHF. DNA for the CDR3: TGTGCCAACCCCGAGCCGGGGGGCGTTGGCAATCAGCCCCAGCATTTT.

The chain carries TRBV14 and TRBJ2-3; D is perhaps TRBD2 (6 bases). Per the germline V gene, CDR1 is SGHDN and CDR2 is FVKESK. Trimming left V 6 bases short and J 0 bases short, with 13 bases between. This CDR3 has 15 amino acids. Here the CDR3 reads CASSQQLASTDTQYF. The CDR3 bases are TGTGCCAGCAGTCAACAACTAGCTAGCACAGATACGCAGTATTTT. The full variable domain, rest sourced from reference TRBV14 and TRBJ2-3, is EAGVTQFPSHSVIEKGQTVTLRCDPISGHDNLYWYRRVMGKEIKFLLHFVKESKQDESGMPNNRFLAERTGGTYSTLKVQPAELEDSGVYFCASSQQLASTDTQYFGPGTRLTVL.

The rearrangement links TRBV6-8 to TRBJ1-2, with 10 bases matching TRBD1. The CDR3 consists of 15 residues. CDR1 MNHGY and CDR2 SAAAGT come from the germline V gene. After removal of 6 bases from V and 1 base from J, the junction contained 5 bases not matched to a gene. The CDR3 bases are TGTGCCAGCAGGAGACAGGGGGCGCGTAACTATGGCTACACCTTC. Translating it yields CASRRQGARNYGYTF.

The J gene is TRBJ1-1, the V gene TRBV5-1, with unresolved D. With 4 bases removed from V and 0 bases from J, the gap between germline ends came to 13 bases. This CDR3 comprises 15 residues. CDR1 and CDR2 from the germline V gene are SGHRS and YFSETQ. In DNA form, the CDR3 reads TGCGCCAGCAGCGTCAGTAGACGGTTGAACACTGAAGCTTTCTTT. This translates into CASSVSRRLNTEAFF.

The chain has TRBV29-1 and TRBJ1-1; D is ambiguous. The V end was cut by 5 bases, the J end by 4 bases, with 14 bases between. Germline CDR1 and CDR2: SQVTM and ANQGSEA. This CDR3 spans 13 amino acids. CDR3 amino acids: CSVNRRGTTEAFF. CDR3 bases: TGCAGCGTTAATCGTCGGGGAACCACTGAAGCTTTCTTT.

The chain links TRBV18 to TRBJ2-1; 8 bases are shared with TRBD2. This CDR3 has 15 amino acids. The germline gives CDR1 KGHSH, CDR2 LQKENI. The J segment lost 6 bases and the V segment lost 4 bases, leaving 8 bases of the junction unmatched. The CDR3 nucleotides read TGTGCCAGCTCACTCGGGTCGGGGGGGATCAATGAGCAGTTCTTC. Its protein product is CASSLGSGGINEQFF.

V is TRBV28 and J is TRBJ2-2; D not certain. Trimming stripped 6 bases from V and 2 bases from J, with 16 bases between. Germline assignment: CDR1 MDHEN and CDR2 SYDVKM. The CDR3 totals 16 residues. CDR3 sequence reads: CASSPRTPSNTGELFF. The CDR3 DNA reads TGTGCCAGCAGCCCGAGGACCCCGTCTAACACCGGGGAGCTGTTTTTT.

The chain links TRBV6-8 to TRBJ1-1, with D perhaps TRBD1 (6 bases). The CDR3 runs to 13 residues. Germline V CDR1 and CDR2: MNHGY, SAAAGT. Trimming removed 5 bases at V and 2 bases at J, with 9 bases between. CDR3 nucleotides: TGTGCCAGCAGTGGAGGGGGAAACACTGAAGCTTTCTTT. As protein: CASSGGGNTEAFF.

This chain connects TRBV25-1 to TRBJ2-1; TRBD2 agrees at 13 bases. Germline-derived CDR1 and CDR2 are MGHDK and SYGVNS. Germline trimming cut 2 bases from V and 0 bases from J; bases unmatched to any gene: 4. The CDR3 is 18 residues long. The CDR3 protein is CASSESRTSGSSYNEQFF. CDR3 nucleotides: TGTGCCAGCAGTGAAAGTAGGACTAGCGGGAGCTCCTACAATGAGCAGTTCTTC.

This clone was seen many times. The chain employs TRBV6-8 and TRBJ1-4; D gene ambiguous. V lost 8 bases and J lost 5, with 9 bases in between. Looked up from germline, CDR1 is MNHGY and CDR2 is SAAAGT. This CDR3 spans 12 amino acids. CDR3 in DNA: TGTGCCAGCCGGACCGTAAATGAAAAACTGTTTTTT. Its protein is CASRTVNEKLFF.

This clone has a single count. The V gene is TRBV5-1, the J gene TRBJ2-7; 7 nucleotides align to TRBD1. Trimming took 3 bases from V and 2 from J; bases not matched to a gene: 8. The CDR3 covers 15 residues. The germline CDR1 and CDR2 sequences are SGHRS and YFSETQ. The CDR3 DNA follows: TGCGCCAGCAGCTGGGGTGACAGGGCCGCCTACGAGCAGTACTTC. Translation gives CASSWGDRAAYEQYF.

The table lists this clone with a few counts. This chain joins TRBV6-8 and TRBJ2-3, with 7 bases fitting TRBD2. Germline CDR1 reads MNHGY; CDR2 reads SAAAGT. The V segment lost 2 bases and the J segment 0 bases; nucleotides outside the gene matches: 5. This CDR3 is 16 amino acids long. CDR3 protein: CASSYGTTVSTDTQYF. Written as DNA, the CDR3 is TGTGCCAGCAGTTACGGGACTACCGTCAGCACAGATACGCAGTATTTT.

The rearrangement uses TRBV6-8 and TRBJ1-1, with 8 bases fitting TRBD1. Germline V lookup: CDR1 MNHGY, CDR2 SAAAGT. This CDR3 comprises 14 residues. Losses at the gene ends were 0 bases for V and 4 bases for J; bases not matched to a gene: 1. The CDR3 bases are TGTGCCAGCAGTTACTCAGGACAGGGCACTGAAGCTTTCTTT. This encodes CASSYSGQGTEAFF.

V is TRBV6-8 and J is TRBJ2-1; no definite D call. Trimming removed 3 bases from V and 4 bases from J, with 4 bases in between. Germline CDR1 MNHGY, CDR2 SAAAGT. The length of the CDR3 is 12 residues. The CDR3 spells CASSYDYNEQFF. CDR3 DNA: TGTGCCAGCAGTTATGATTACAATGAGCAGTTCTTC.

This clone came up a few times. The J gene is TRBJ2-1, the V gene TRBV6-8; TRBD1 or TRBD2 may be the D gene (5 bases each). The CDR3 contains 13 residues. The germline gives CDR1 MNHGY, CDR2 SAAAGT. V lost 5 bases and J 10 bases, leaving 15 bases between the germline ends. As DNA, the CDR3 is TGTGCCAGCAGTACTGGGACGACCTGGGAGCAGTTCTTC. Amino acid sequence: CASSTGTTWEQFF.

This clone was detected many times. The rearrangement joins TRBV11-3 to TRBJ2-3, with TRBD2 matching 7 bases. Per the germline V gene, CDR1 is SGHNT and CDR2 is YENEEA. The CDR3 loop spans 15 amino acids. The V and J ends lost 3 bases and 1 base, in that order; junction bases with no gene match: 4. The chain's CDR3 is CASSLERDRTDTQYF. CDR3 DNA sequence: TGTGCCAGCAGCTTGGAGCGGGATCGCACAGATACGCAGTATTTT. Complete variable domain (other parts from reference TRBV11-3 and TRBJ2-3): EAGVVQSPRYKIIEKKQPVAFWCNPISGHNTLYWYLQNLGQGPELLIRYENEEAVDDSQLPKDRFSAERLKGVDSTLKIQPAELGDSAVYLCASSLERDRTDTQYFGPGTRLTVL.

This clone was seen a single time. This chain uses TRBV19 with TRBJ2-2; 9 nucleotides match TRBD1. CDR1 and CDR2 from the germline V gene are LNHDA and SQIVND (reference sequence). The CDR3 length is 16 residues. With V trimmed by 7 bases and J by 5 bases, 11 bases remained unmatched. The CDR3 spells CASTILPGQGTGELFF. CDR3 in DNA: TGTGCCAGTACCATCTTGCCGGGACAGGGTACCGGGGAGCTGTTTTTT.

A few counts support this clone. The chain joins TRBV9 to TRBJ1-4; D might be TRBD1 (5 bases). The V gene's germline CDR1 is SGDLS and CDR2 YYNGEE. V lost 0 bases to trimming and J lost 7 bases, with 19 bases between them. This CDR3 region has 17 residues. The CDR3 spells CASSVEGGTNGIEKLFF. Written as DNA, the CDR3 is TGTGCCAGCAGCGTAGAAGGAGGGACGAACGGGATTGAAAAACTGTTTTTT.